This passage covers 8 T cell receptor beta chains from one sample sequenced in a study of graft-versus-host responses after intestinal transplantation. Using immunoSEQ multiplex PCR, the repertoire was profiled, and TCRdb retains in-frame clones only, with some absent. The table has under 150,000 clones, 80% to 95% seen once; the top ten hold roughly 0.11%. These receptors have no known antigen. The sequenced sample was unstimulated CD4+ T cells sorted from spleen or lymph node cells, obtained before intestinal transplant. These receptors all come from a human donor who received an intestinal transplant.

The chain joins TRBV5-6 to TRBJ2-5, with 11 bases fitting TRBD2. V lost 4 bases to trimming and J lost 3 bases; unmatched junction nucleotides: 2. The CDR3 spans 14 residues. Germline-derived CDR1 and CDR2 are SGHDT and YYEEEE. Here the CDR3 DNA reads TGTGCCAGCAGCCGGGGACTAGCGGAAGAGACCCAGTACTTC. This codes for CASSRGLAEETQYF.

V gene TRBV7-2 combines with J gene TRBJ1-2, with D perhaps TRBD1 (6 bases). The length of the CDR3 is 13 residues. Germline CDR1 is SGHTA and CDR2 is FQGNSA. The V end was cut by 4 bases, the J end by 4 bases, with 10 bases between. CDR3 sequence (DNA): TGTGCCAGCAGCTCGGGACACAGCTATGGCTACACCTTC. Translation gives CASSSGHSYGYTF.

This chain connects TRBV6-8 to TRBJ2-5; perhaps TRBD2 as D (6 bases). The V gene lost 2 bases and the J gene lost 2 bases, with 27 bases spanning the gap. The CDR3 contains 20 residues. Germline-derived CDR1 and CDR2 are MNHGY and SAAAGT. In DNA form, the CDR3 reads TGTGCCAGCAGTTACCCAGTCCGCGCCTTTCGGGAGTCGGGTCAAGAGACCCAGTACTTC. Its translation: CASSYPVRAFRESGQETQYF.

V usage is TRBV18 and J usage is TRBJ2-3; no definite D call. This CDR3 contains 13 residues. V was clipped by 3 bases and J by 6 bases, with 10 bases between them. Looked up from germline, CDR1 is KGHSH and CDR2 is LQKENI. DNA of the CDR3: TGTGCCAGCTCACCGAGCATCGGGGATACGCAGTATTTT. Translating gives CASSPSIGDTQYF.

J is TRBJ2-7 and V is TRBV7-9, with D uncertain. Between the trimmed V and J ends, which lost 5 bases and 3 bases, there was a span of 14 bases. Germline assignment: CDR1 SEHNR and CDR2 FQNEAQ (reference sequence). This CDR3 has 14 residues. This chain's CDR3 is CASSDTDNSYEQYF. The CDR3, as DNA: TGTGCCAGCAGCGATACAGATAACAGCTACGAGCAGTACTTC.

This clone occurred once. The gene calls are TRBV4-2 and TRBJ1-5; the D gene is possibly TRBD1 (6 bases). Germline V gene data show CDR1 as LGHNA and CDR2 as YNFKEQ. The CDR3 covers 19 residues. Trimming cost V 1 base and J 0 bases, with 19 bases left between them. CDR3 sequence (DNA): TGTGCCAGCAGCCAAGCCCCCTCGGGGGGCGGGTTTAGCAATCAGCCCCAGCATTTT. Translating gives CASSQAPSGGGFSNQPQHF.

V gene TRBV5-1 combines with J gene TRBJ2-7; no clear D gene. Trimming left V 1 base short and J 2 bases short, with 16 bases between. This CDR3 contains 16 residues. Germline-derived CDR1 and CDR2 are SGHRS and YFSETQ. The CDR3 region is CASSLRHSPEPYEQYF. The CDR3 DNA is TGCGCCAGCAGCTTGAGGCACAGCCCTGAACCCTACGAGCAGTACTTC.

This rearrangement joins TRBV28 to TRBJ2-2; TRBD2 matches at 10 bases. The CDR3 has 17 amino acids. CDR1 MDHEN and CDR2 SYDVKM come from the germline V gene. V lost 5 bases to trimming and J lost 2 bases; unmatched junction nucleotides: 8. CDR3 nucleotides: TGTGCCAGCAGTCTCCCCGGACTAGCGGCAAACACCGGGGAGCTGTTTTTT. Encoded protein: CASSLPGLAANTGELFF.